Described below is a single T cell receptor (beta chain) sequence and its context. Using a J-beta primer mix together with a sample-barcoded 5' primer, a second PCR was run for about 6 to 12 cycles. Every single cDNA molecule received a tag from a template-switch adaptor with 12 random nucleotides. TCRdb reanalysed the 5' RACE reads using MiXCR and keeps one entry per CDR3 protein. The table records under 800,000 distinct CDR3 sequences, more than 40% of them present only once. This sample is part of a study of blood T cells in healthy people across ages. CDR3 length equals 11 residues. Germline CDR1 DFQATT, CDR2 SNEGSKA (reference sequence). The V end lost 0 bases, the J end lost 5 bases, and 5 bases lay between the germline ends. Each of the donors had 9 to 10 milliliters of peripheral blood drawn into EDTA-treated Vacutainer tubes. The extraction recovered at least 6 micrograms of total RNA per sample.

Sequencing used blood. The receptor was derived from an older woman in good health. The chain is built from TRBV20-1 and TRBJ2-7; unclear D gene. The CDR3 nucleotides read TGCAGTGCTAGAGATTCCCACGAGCAGTACTTC. It specifies CSARDSHEQYF.